This T cell receptor (beta chain) originates from a study of CD4 T cells in relation to SARS-CoV-2 and coronaviruses. About this clone: Its antigen is unidentified.

Unexposed donor CD4+ T cells date from 2011-2018, before the COVID-19 pandemic. Isolation of CD4+ T cells took place after 10 days in culture. On days 3 and 7, cultures got half fresh IL-2 medium. V shed 3 bases and J 7 bases; nucleotides not matched to a gene: 8. CDR3 length: 14 residues. Per the germline V gene, CDR1 is MNHEY and CDR2 is SVGEGT. Only in-frame clones appear in the TCRdb table, and some are missing; sequencing was by immunoSEQ multiplex PCR. The repertoire consists of 20,000 to 25,000 clones, with over 65% occurring once and the leading ten covering roughly 17%. What was sequenced was CD4+ T cells from PBMCs, cultured in vitro. The rearrangement uses TRBV6-2 or TRBV6-3 and TRBJ2-5; 7 nucleotides match TRBD1. This TCR derives from a human donor in good health. The CDR3 here is CASSYLQGMGTQYF. The CDR3 DNA follows: TGTGCCAGCAGTTATTTACAGGGGATGGGGACCCAGTACTTC.